This T cell receptor beta chain was identified during a study of CXCR3-negative and CXCR3-positive naive CD8 T cells (dated by TCRdb to about 2019). Context from the whole study: In total, some 150 million TRB reads were obtained, corresponding to roughly 1.5 +/- 0.3 million reads per library. The diversity and physicochemical repertoire analyses included 11 donors pooled from two independent experiments. For the TRBV-TRBJ cluster analysis, the naive subsets came from 5 donors, while the memory cells came from 3 donors. Here is what the overall study found, with its caveats: Repertoire diversity was comparably high in both naive subsets but much lower in memory CD8+ T cells. Because surface CD5, which has been linked to self-reactivity in mice, was comparable between naive subsets, TCR interaction strength was also inferred from TRB CDR3 physicochemical properties. Similar TRBV-TRBJ usage was shown by naive CXCR3-negative and CXCR3-positive cells from the same donor, whereas distinct patterns were shown by memory cells. CXCR3 expression partially decreased after cryopreservation, so most assays used freshly isolated PBMCs.

Points on this clonotype: No antigen is known for it.

Sequencing used a NextSeq 550. The Human TCR Profiling Kit (MiLaboratory) was used to make UMI-labeled 5' RACE TRB cDNA libraries. The full amount of extracted RNA was used for cDNA synthesis, and the full amount of resulting cDNA was used for PCR amplification. The libraries were made side by side, with each library going through the same number of PCR cycles. The paper's processing steps were these. About 48,000 +/- 9,800 unique UMI-labeled TRB cDNA molecules per library were extracted with MIGEC and MiXCR, with at least two reads per UMI required. On average, about 40,000 +/- 10,000 functional in-frame TRB CDR3 nucleotide clonotypes lacking stop codons were found per library. After downsampling to 5000 UMI-labeled TRB molecules per sample, diversity metrics, including normalized Shannon-Wiener and Chao1, were computed in VDJtools. Clonotype-size-weighted physicochemical properties of the central five CDR3 residues (interaction energy, strength, volume and Kidera factor 4) were computed in VDJtools. Once TCRdb had reprocessed the reads, it stored one entry per CDR3 protein sequence and supplied no DNA. It is TCRdb's table, rather than the study itself, that gives the V and J calls and clone size. The sample's table covers about 57,000 distinct CDR3 sequences. Of the sample, 20% to 30% is held by the ten largest clones.

For every CD8+ T cell subset, 300,000 cells were flow-sorted straight into RLT lysis buffer, and each subset was sorted in triplicate. Peripheral blood mononuclear cells were isolated from buffy coats using standard density gradient centrifugation. An RNeasy Mini Kit was used to extract total RNA from the sorted cells. The sequence derives from a human donor in good health. Some clones in this sample may be carry-over from other donors' samples. Sequenced input: memory CD8+ T cells from blood. The sample's cell subset or site label, decoded: conventional CD8+ memory T cells (TMEM), sorted as controls.

CDR3 sequence: CASSYVLADDEQFF. Recombination joined TRBV6-2 or TRBV6-3 with TRBJ2-1; TCRdb's D call, TRBD2, is unchecked because there is no DNA. The CDR3 runs 14 amino acids, cysteine and phenylalanine included. This entry has no DNA. CDR1 MNHEY and CDR2 SVGEGT are derived from the germline V gene.